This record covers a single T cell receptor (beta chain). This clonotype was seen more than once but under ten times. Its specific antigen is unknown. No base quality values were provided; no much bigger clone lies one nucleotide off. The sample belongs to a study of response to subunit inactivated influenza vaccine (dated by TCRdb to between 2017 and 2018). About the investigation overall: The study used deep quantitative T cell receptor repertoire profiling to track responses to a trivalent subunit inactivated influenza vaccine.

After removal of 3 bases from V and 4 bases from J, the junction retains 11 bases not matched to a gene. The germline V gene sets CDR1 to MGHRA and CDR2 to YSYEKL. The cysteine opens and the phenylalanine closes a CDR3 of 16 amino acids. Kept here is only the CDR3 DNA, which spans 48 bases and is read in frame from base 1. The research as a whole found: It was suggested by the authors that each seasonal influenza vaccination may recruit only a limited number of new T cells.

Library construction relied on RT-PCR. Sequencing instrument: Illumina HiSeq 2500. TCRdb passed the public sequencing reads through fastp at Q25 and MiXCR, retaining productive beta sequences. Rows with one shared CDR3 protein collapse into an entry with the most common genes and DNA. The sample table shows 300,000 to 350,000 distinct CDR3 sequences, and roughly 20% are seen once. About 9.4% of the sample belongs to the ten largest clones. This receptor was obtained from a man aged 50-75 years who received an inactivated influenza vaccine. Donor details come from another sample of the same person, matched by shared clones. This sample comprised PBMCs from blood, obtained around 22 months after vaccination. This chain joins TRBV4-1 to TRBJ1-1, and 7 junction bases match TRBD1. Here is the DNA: TGCGCCAGCAGCCAGGATCAGACAGGGAGTGGCACTGAAGCTTTCTTT. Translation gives CASSQDQTGSGTEAFF.